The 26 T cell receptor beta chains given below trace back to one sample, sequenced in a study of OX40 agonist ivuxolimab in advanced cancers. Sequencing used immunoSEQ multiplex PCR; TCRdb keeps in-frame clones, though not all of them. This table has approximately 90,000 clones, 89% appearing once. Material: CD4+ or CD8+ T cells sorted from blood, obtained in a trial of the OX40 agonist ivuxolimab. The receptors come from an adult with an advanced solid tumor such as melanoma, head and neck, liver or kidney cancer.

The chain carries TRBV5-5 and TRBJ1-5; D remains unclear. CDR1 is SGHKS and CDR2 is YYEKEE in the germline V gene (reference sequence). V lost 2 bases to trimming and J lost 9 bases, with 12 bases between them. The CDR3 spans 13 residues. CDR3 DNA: TGTGCCAGCAGCTTCGCGGATATTGGGCCCCAGCATTTT. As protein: CASSFADIGPQHF.

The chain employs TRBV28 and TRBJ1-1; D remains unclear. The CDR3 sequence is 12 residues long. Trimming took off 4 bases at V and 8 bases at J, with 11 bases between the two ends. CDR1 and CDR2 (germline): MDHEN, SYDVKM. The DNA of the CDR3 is TGTGCCAGCAGTTCGAGCCGATACGAAGCTTTCTTT. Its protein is CASSSSRYEAFF. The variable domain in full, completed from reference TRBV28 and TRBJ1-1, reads DVKVTQSSRYLVKRTGEKVFLECVQDMDHENMFWYRQDPGLGLRLIYFSYDVKMKEKGDIPEGYSVSREKKERFSLILESASTNQTSMYLCASSSSRYEAFFGQGTRLTVV.

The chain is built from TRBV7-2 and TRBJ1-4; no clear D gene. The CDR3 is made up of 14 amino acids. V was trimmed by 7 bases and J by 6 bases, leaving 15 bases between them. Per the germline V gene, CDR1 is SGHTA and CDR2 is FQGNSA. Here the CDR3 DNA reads TGTGCCAGCACCTCTGTGACGGTCGATGAAAAACTGTTTTTT. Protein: CASTSVTVDEKLFF. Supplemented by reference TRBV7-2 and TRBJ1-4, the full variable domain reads GAGVSQSPSNKVTEKGKDVELRCDPISGHTALYWYRQSLGQGLEFLIYFQGNSAPDKSGLPSDRFSAERTGGSVSTLTIQRTQQEDSAVYLCASTSVTVDEKLFFGSGTQLSVL.

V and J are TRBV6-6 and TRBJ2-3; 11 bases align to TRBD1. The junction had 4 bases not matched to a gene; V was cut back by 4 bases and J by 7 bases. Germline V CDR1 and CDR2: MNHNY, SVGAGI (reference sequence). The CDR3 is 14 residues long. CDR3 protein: CASSSGQGAYTQYF. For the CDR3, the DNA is TGTGCCAGCAGTTCCGGACAGGGGGCATATACGCAGTATTTT.

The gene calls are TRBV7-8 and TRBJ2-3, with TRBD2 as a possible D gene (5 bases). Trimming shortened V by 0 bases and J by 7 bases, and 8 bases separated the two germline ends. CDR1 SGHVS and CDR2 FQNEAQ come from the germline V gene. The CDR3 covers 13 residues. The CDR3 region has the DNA TGTGCCAGCAGCTTAGCCGGGGTGAATACGCAGTATTTT. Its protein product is CASSLAGVNTQYF. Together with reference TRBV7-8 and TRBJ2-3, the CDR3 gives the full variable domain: GAGVSQSPRYKVAKRGQDVALRCDPISGHVSLFWYQQALGQGPEFLTYFQNEAQLDKSGLPSDRFFAERPEGSVSTLKIQRTQQEDSAVYLCASSLAGVNTQYFGPGTRLTVL.

The CDR3 here is CASSSADRGPGEQYF. The CDR3 DNA reads TGTGCCAGCAGCTCCGCGGACAGGGGGCCTGGGGAGCAGTACTTC. The chain combines TRBV7-9 with TRBJ2-5, with TRBD1 identical over 11 bases. The CDR3 has 15 residues. Germline lookup yields CDR1 SEHNR and CDR2 FQNEAQ (reference sequence). V lost 4 bases to trimming and J lost 11 bases; unmatched junction nucleotides: 12.

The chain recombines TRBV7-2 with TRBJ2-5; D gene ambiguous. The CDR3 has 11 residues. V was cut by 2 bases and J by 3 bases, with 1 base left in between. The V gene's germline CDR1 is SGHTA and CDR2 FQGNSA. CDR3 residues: CASSLKETQYF. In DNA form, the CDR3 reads TGTGCCAGCAGCTTAAAAGAGACCCAGTACTTC.

The CDR3 is CSVTGGFNEKLFF. The CDR3 DNA sequence: TGCAGCGTTACAGGCGGTTTTAATGAAAAACTGTTTTTT. The chain has TRBV29-1 and TRBJ1-4; D may be TRBD1 (5 bases). Looked up from germline, CDR1 is SQVTM and CDR2 is ANQGSEA. The V end lost 5 bases, the J end lost 4 bases, and 11 bases lay between the germline ends. The CDR3 covers 13 residues.

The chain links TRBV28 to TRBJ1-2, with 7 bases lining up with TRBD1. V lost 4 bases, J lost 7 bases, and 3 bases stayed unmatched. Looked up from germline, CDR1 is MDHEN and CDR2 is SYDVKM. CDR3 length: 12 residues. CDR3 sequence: CASSSQGLGYTF. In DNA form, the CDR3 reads TGTGCCAGCAGTTCACAGGGGCTTGGCTACACCTTC.

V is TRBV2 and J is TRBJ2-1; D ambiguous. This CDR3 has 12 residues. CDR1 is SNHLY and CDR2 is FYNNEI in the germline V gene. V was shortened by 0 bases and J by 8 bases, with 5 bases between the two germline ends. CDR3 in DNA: TGTGCCAGCAGTGAAGCAGGGTATGAGCAGTTCTTC. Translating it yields CASSEAGYEQFF. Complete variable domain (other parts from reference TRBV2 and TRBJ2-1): EPEVTQTPSHQVTQMGQEVILRCVPISNHLYFYWYRQILGQKVEFLVSFYNNEISEKSEIFDDQFSVERPDGSNFTLKIRSTKLEDSAMYFCASSEAGYEQFFGPGTRLTVL.

Written as DNA, the CDR3 is TGTGCCAGCAGCGTAGAGGTGGGGGTGTCAGGCTACGAGCAGTACTTC. Protein sequence: CASSVEVGVSGYEQYF. The chain carries TRBV9 and TRBJ2-7, with D possibly being TRBD1 or TRBD2 (5 bases each). Per germline, CDR1 SGDLS and CDR2 YYNGEE. The CDR3 spans 16 residues. Trimming shortened V by 0 bases and J by 3 bases, and 16 bases separated the two germline ends.

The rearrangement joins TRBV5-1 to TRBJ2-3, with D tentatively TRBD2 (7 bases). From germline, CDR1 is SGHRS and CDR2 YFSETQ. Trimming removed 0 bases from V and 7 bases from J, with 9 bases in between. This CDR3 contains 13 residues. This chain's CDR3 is CASSLVGGHTQYF. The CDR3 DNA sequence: TGCGCCAGCAGCTTGGTCGGGGGGCATACGCAGTATTTT.

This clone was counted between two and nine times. This CDR3 is CASSGRGLGPQHF. CDR3 coding DNA: TGTGCCAGCAGTGGCAGGGGGTTAGGGCCCCAGCATTTT. The genes are TRBV2 and TRBJ1-5; 7 nucleotides line up with TRBD1. J gave up 9 bases and V 4 bases, and 6 bases lay outside the gene matches. The germline V gene has CDR1 SNHLY and CDR2 FYNNEI. The CDR3 has 13 residues.

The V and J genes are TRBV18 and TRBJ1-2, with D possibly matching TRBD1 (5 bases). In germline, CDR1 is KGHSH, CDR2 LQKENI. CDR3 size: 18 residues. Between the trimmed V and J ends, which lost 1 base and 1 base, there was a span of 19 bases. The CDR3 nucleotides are TGTGCCAGCTCACCACGGGTCCGGCAGGGCTCCTTTAACTATGGCTACACCTTC. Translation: CASSPRVRQGSFNYGYTF.

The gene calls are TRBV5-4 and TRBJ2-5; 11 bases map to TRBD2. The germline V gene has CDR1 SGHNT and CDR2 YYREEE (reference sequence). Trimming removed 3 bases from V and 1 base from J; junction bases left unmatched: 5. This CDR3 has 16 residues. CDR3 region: CASSYSGRGPQETQYF. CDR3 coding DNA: TGTGCCAGCAGCTATAGCGGGAGGGGACCCCAAGAGACCCAGTACTTC.

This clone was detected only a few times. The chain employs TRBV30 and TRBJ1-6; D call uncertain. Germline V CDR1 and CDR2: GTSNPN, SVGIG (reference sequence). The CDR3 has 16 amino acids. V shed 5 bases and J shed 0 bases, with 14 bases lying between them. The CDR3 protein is CAWAPSPSSYNSPLHF. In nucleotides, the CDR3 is TGTGCCTGGGCCCCCTCACCGAGCTCCTATAATTCACCCCTCCACTTT.

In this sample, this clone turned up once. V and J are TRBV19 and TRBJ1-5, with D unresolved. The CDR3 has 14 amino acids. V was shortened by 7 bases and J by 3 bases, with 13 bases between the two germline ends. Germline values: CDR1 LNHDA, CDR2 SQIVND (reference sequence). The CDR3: CASMDSNYNQPQHF. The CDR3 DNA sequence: TGTGCCAGTATGGACTCAAACTACAATCAGCCCCAGCATTTT.

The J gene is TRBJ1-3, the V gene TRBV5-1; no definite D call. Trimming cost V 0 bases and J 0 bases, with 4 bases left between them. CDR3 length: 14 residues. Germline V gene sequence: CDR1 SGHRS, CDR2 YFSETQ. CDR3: CASSLGFSGNTIYF. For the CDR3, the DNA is TGCGCCAGCAGCTTGGGTTTCTCTGGAAACACCATATATTTT.

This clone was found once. In DNA, the CDR3 is TGTGCCAGCAGCTTTGGGGCCGGGGACACTGAAGCTTTCTTT. Residues: CASSFGAGDTEAFF. The J gene is TRBJ1-1, the V gene TRBV7-2, with D tentatively TRBD1 (5 bases). The CDR3 spans 14 residues. Germline V gives CDR1 SGHTA, CDR2 FQGNSA. V was cut by 3 bases and J by 3 bases, with 11 bases left in between. The full variable domain, in which reference TRBV7-2 and TRBJ1-1 provide the parts outside the CDR3, is GAGVSQSPSNKVTEKGKDVELRCDPISGHTALYWYRQSLGQGLEFLIYFQGNSAPDKSGLPSDRFSAERTGGSVSTLTIQRTQQEDSAVYLCASSFGAGDTEAFFGQGTRLTVV.

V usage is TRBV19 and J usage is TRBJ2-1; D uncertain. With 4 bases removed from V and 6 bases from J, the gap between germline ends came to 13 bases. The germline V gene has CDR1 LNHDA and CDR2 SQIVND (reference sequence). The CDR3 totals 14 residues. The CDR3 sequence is CASSTHSTANEQFF. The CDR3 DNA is TGTGCCAGTAGTACCCATAGTACGGCCAATGAGCAGTTCTTC.

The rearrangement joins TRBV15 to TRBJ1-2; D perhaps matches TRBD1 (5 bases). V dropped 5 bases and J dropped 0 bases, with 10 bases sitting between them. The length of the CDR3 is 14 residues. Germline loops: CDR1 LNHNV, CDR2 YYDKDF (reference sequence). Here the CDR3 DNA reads TGTGCCACCAGCCCAGGGCCTACTAACTATGGCTACACCTTC. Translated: CATSPGPTNYGYTF.

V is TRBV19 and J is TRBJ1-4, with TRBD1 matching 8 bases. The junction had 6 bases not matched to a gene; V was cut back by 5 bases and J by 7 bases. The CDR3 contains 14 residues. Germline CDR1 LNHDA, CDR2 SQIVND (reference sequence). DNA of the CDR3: TGTGCCAGTAGTGAGGACAGGGCAAGTGAAAAACTGTTTTTT. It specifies CASSEDRASEKLFF.

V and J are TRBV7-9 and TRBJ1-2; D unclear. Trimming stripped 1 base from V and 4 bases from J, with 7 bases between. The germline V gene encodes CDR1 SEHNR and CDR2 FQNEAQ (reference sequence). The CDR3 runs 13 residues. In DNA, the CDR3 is TGTGCCAGCAGCTTAGAACAGCTCTATGGCTACACCTTC. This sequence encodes CASSLEQLYGYTF. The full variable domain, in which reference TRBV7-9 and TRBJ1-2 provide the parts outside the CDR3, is DTGVSQNPRHKITKRGQNVTFRCDPISEHNRLYWYRQTLGQGPEFLTYFQNEAQLEKSRLLSDRFSAERPKGSFSTLEIQRTEQGDSAMYLCASSLEQLYGYTFGSGTRLTVV.

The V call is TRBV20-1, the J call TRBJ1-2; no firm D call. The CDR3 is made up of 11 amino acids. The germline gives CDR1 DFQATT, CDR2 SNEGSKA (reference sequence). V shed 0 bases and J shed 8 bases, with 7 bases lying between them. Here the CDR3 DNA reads TGCAGTGCTAGAGAGCCGTCGGGCTACACCTTC. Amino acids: CSAREPSGYTF.

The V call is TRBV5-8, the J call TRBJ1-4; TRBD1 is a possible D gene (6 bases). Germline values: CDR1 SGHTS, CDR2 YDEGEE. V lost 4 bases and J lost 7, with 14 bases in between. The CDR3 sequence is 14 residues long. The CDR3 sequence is CASSRGGISEKLFF. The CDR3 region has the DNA TGTGCCAGCAGCCGCGGGGGCATAAGTGAAAAACTGTTTTTT. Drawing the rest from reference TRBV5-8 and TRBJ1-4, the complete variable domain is EAGVTQSPTHLIKTRGQQATLRCSPISGHTSVYWYQQALGLGLQFLLWYDEGEERNRGNFPPRFSGRQFPNYSSELNVNALELEDSALYLCASSRGGISEKLFFGSGTQLSVL.

CDR3 in amino acids: CASSEFGNRVRETQYF. In DNA form, the CDR3 reads TGTGCCAGCAGTGAATTTGGTAACAGGGTGCGCGAGACCCAGTACTTC. V is TRBV25-1 and J is TRBJ2-5, with D possibly matching TRBD1 (6 bases). Germline V gives CDR1 MGHDK, CDR2 SYGVNS. The CDR3 runs 16 residues. Trimming took 1 base from V and 5 from J, leaving 17 bases between them.